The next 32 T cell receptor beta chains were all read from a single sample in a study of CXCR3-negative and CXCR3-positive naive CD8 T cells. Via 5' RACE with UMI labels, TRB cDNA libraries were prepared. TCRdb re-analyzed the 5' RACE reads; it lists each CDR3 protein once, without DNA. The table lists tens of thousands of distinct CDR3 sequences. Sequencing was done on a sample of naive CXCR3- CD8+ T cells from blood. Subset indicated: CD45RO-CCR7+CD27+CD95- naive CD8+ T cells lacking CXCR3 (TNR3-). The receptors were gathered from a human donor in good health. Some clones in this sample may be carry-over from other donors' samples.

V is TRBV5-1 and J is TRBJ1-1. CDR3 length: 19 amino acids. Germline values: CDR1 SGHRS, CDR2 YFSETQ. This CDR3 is CASSLAFLDKHETNTEAFF.

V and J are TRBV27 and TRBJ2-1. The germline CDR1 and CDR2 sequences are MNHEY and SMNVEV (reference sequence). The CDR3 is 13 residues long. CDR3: CASSLNPNNEQFF.

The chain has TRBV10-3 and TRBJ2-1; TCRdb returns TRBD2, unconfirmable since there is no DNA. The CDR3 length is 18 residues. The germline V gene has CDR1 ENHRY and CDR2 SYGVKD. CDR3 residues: CAISDPLAGGPSPNEQFF.

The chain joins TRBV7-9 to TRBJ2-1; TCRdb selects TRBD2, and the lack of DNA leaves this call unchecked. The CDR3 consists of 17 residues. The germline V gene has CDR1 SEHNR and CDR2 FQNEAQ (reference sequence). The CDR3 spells CASSSGLAGPSYNEQFF.

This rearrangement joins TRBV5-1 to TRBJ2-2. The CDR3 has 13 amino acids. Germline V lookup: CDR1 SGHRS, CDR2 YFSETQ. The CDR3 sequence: CASSWTSGGELFF.

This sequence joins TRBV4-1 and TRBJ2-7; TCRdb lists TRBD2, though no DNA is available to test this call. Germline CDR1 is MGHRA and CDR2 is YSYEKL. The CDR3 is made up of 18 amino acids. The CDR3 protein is CASSQEISGYGRSYEQYF.

This CDR3 reads CAISEIGGSRNIQYF. The chain carries TRBV10-3 and TRBJ2-4; TCRdb calls TRBD2, which cannot be checked without DNA. There are 15 residues in the CDR3. Germline V gene sequence: CDR1 ENHRY, CDR2 SYGVKD.

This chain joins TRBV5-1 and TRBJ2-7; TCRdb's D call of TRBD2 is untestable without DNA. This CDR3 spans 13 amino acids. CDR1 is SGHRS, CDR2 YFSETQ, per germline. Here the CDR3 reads CASSWRDGLEQYF.

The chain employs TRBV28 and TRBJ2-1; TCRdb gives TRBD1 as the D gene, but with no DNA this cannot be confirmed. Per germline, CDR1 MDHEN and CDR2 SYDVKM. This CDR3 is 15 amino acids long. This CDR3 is CASSLFQGARNEQFF.

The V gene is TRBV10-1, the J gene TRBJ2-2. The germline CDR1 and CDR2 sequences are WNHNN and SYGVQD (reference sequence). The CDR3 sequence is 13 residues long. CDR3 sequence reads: CASSDGDAGELFF.

The CDR3 is CSARGHLGNEQFF. The chain employs TRBV20-1 and TRBJ2-1. The germline CDR1 and CDR2 sequences are DFQATT and SNEGSKA (reference sequence). The CDR3 extends over 13 amino acids.

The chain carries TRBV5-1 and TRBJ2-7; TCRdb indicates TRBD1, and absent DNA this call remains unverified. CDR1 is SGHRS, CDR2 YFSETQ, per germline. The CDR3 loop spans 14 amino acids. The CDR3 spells CASSLVQGNDEQYF.

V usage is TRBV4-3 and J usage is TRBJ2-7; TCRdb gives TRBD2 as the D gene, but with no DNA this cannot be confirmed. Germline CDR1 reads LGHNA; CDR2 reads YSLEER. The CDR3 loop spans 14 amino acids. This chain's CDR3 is CASSQVAEAYEQYF.

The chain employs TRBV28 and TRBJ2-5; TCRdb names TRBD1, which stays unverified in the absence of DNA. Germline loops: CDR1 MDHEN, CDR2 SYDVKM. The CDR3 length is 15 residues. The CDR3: CASSSLIWRGETQYF.

The CDR3 protein is CASREPGGISSYEQYF. The chain couples TRBV5-1 to TRBJ2-7; there is no DNA to check the TCRdb D call of TRBD1. The CDR3 totals 16 residues. Germline CDR1 and CDR2: SGHRS and YFSETQ.

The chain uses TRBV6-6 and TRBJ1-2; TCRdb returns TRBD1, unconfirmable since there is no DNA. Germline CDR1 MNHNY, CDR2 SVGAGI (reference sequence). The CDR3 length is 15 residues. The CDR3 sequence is CATTNPPGHLYGYTF.

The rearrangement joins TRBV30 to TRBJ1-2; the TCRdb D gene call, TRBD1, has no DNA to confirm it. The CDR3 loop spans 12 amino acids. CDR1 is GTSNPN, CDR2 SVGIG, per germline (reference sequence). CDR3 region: CAYSQGNYGYTF.

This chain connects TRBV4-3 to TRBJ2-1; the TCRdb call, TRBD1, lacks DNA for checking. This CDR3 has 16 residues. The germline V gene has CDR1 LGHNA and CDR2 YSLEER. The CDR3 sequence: CASSQDGTAIYNEQFF.

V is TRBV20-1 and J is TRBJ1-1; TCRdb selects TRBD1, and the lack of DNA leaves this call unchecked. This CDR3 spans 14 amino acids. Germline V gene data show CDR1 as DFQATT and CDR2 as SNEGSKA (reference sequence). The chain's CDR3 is CSVVLGQGPTEAFF.

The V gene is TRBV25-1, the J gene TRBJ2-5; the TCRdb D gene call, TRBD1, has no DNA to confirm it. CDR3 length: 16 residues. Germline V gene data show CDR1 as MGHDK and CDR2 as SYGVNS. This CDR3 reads CASSEWARGAQETQYF.

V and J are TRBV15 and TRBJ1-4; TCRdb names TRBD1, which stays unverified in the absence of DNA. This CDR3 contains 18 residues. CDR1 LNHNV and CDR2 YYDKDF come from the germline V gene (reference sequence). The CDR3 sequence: CATSRGYGTGATNEKLFF.

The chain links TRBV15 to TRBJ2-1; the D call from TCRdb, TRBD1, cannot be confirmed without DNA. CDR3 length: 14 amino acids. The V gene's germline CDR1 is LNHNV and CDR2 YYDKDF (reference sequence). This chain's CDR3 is CATSRRDRGDEQFF.

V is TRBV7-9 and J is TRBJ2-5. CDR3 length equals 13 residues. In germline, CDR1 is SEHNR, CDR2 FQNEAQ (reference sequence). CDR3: CASSFDMEETQYF.

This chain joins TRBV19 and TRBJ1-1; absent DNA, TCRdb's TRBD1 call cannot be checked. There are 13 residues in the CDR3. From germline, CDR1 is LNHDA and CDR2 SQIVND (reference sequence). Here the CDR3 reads CASNGGAWTEAFF.

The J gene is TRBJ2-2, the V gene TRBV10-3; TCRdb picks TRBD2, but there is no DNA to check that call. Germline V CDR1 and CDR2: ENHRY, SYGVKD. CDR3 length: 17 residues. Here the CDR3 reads CDISESKLAGPTGELFF.

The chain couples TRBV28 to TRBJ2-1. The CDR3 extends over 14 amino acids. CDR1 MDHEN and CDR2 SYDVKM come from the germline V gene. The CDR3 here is CASSHTLPYNEQFF.

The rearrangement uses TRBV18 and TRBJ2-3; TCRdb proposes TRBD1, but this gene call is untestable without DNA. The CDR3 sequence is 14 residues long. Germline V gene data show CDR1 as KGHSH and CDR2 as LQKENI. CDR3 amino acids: CASSPRTGTDTQYF.

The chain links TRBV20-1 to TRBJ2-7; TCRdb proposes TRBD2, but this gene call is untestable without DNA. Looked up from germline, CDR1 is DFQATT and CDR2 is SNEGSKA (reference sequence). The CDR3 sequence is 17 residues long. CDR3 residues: CSARDTRDLDFGSEQYF.

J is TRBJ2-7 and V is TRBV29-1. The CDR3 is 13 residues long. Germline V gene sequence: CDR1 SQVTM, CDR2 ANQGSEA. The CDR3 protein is CSVSHASSYEQYF.

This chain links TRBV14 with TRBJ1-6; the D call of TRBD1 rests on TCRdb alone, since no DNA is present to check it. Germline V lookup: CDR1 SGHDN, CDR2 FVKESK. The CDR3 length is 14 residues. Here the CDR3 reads CASSQRGDFSPLHF.

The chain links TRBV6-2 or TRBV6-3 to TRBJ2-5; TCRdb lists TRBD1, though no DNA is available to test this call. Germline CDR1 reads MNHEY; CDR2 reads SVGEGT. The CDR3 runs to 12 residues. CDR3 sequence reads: CASSPLGQVPYF.

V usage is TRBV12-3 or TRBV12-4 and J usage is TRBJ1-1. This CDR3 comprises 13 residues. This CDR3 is CASIGAPNTEAFF.